Following are 9 T cell receptor beta chains from one sample sequenced in a study of cytotoxic CD8 clonotypes in ibrutinib-treated CLL. Here immunoSEQ multiplex PCR was the method, and the copy in TCRdb shows in-frame clones only, minus some. The data show approximately 200,000 clones, roughly 72% seen once. Sample: PBMCs, taken after 24 months of ibrutinib treatment. The receptor source for this set is a human donor with chronic lymphocytic leukemia.

The chain joins TRBV7-9 to TRBJ2-7, with D unresolved. The CDR3 consists of 16 residues. Trimming stripped 2 bases from V and 0 bases from J, with 14 bases between. Germline lookup yields CDR1 SEHNR and CDR2 FQNEAQ (reference sequence). The CDR3 bases are TGTGCCAGCAGCTTATTTGCTGGGCGGAACTCCTACGAGCAGTACTTC. Its protein product is CASSLFAGRNSYEQYF.

There are a few counts of this clone. The chain combines TRBV6-4 with TRBJ2-1; 7 nucleotides agree with TRBD2. V shed 8 bases and J 6 bases; nucleotides not matched to a gene: 7. CDR1 is MRHNA and CDR2 is SNTAGT in the germline V gene. The CDR3 is 13 residues long. CDR3 nucleotides: TGTGCCAGCGCGTCTGAGCGGGGCAATGAGCAGTTCTTC. It codes for CASASERGNEQFF.

V usage is TRBV5-1 and J usage is TRBJ2-7; D is ambiguous. The CDR3 is 13 residues long. CDR1 is SGHRS and CDR2 is YFSETQ in the germline V gene. V was pared by 7 bases and J by 0 bases, with 11 bases between. CDR3 sequence reads: CASGSSSSYEQYF. The CDR3 DNA sequence: TGCGCCAGCGGCTCCAGCTCCTCCTACGAGCAGTACTTC.

The chain is built from TRBV18 and TRBJ2-7; TRBD1 aligns across 9 bases. This CDR3 region has 14 residues. CDR1 and CDR2 (germline): KGHSH, LQKENI. V was pared by 8 bases and J by 6 bases, with 11 bases of the junction left unmatched. DNA for the CDR3: TGTGCCAGCGACGGGACAGGGAAAATCGGCGAGCAGTACTTC. It specifies CASDGTGKIGEQYF. The full variable domain, its missing parts supplied by reference TRBV18 and TRBJ2-7, is NAGVMQNPRHLVRRRGQEARLRCSPMKGHSHVYWYRQLPEEGLKFMVYLQKENIIDESGMPKERFSAEFPKEGPSILRIQQVVRGDSAAYFCASDGTGKIGEQYFGPGTRLTVT.

This chain connects TRBV7-3 to TRBJ2-1, with 9 bases identical to TRBD1. V shed 3 bases and J 6 bases; nucleotides not matched to a gene: 6. Germline V lookup: CDR1 SGHTA, CDR2 FQGTGA. The CDR3 totals 15 residues. This CDR3 is CASSLRDRAPNEQFF. In DNA, the CDR3 is TGTGCCAGCAGCTTGCGGGACAGGGCCCCCAATGAGCAGTTCTTC.

This chain links TRBV2 with TRBJ2-7; 11 bases agree with TRBD2. V gave up 8 bases and J gave up 0 bases; unmatched junction bases: 12. Germline V gene sequence: CDR1 SNHLY, CDR2 FYNNEI. This CDR3 is built from 17 residues. This CDR3 reads CASSKGLAVLSSYEQYF. CDR3 nucleotides: TGTGCCAGCTCTAAGGGACTAGCGGTACTGAGCTCCTACGAGCAGTACTTC.

The genes are TRBV5-1 and TRBJ2-7; D possibly corresponds to TRBD2 (5 bases). This CDR3 has 15 amino acids. V lost 0 bases, J lost 4 bases, and 14 bases lay in between. Germline values: CDR1 SGHRS, CDR2 YFSETQ. This chain's CDR3 is CASSLEATRGYEQYF. The CDR3 DNA follows: TGCGCCAGCAGCTTGGAGGCTACTCGGGGTTACGAGCAGTACTTC.

The J gene is TRBJ2-1, the V gene TRBV7-6, with 11 bases fitting TRBD2. Germline assignment: CDR1 SGHVS and CDR2 FNYEAQ. The V segment lost 3 bases and the J segment 5 bases; nucleotides outside the gene matches: 6. This CDR3 is built from 16 residues. The CDR3 nucleotides are TGTGCCAGCAGCTTTATTAGCGGGAGGGTCAACAATGAGCAGTTCTTC. As protein: CASSFISGRVNNEQFF.

V is TRBV7-9 and J is TRBJ1-1; D is possibly TRBD1 (6 bases). CDR3 length: 15 amino acids. Trimming left V 1 base short and J 1 base short, with 10 bases between. In germline, CDR1 is SEHNR, CDR2 FQNEAQ (reference sequence). CDR3 coding DNA: TGTGCCAGCAGCTTAGGCGGGACACCGAACACTGAAGCTTTCTTT. Translation: CASSLGGTPNTEAFF.